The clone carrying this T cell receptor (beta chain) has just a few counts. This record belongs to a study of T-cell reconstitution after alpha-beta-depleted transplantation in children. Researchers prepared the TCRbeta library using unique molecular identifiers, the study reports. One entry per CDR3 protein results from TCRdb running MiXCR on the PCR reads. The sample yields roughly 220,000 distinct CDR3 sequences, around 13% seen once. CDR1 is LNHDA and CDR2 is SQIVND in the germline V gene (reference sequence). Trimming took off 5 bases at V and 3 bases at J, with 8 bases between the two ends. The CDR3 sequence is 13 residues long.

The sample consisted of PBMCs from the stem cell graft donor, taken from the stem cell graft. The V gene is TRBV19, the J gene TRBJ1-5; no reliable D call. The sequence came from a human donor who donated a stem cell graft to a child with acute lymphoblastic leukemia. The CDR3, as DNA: TGTGCCAGTAGTCTGGGGTTCAATCAGCCCCAGCATTTT. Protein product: CASSLGFNQPQHF.